This TCR beta chain was documented in a study of T-cell memory formation after mild COVID-19. Findings and limits, study-wide: The authors left the SARS-CoV-2 specificity of second-wave clones peaking on day 37 unconfirmed. Clones that contracted from day 15 to 85 were balanced CD4/CD8, while later expanders leaned CD4+.

Of note for this clonotype: Its cognate antigen is unknown.

Trimming removed 2 bases at V and 7 bases at J, with 15 bases between. The CDR3 runs to 15 residues. Germline-derived CDR1 and CDR2 are SGHVS and FQNEAQ. Using its own MiXCR run on the 5' RACE reads, TCRdb lists one record per CDR3 protein. The data show 200,000 to 300,000 distinct CDR3 sequences, with 8.5% to 9.5% seen just once and approximately 20% held by the top ten. Sequences were obtained from PBMCs or a T cell subset sorted from them (not recorded which). The receptor was isolated from a man aged 18 to 29 who had mild COVID-19 (a few samples of this study predate the infection). Cell type and time point are not known. The chain combines TRBV7-8 with TRBJ2-1; no definite D call. The CDR3 loop is CASSLWQEDPNEQFF. The CDR3 coding sequence is TGTGCCAGCAGCTTATGGCAGGAAGACCCGAATGAGCAGTTCTTC.